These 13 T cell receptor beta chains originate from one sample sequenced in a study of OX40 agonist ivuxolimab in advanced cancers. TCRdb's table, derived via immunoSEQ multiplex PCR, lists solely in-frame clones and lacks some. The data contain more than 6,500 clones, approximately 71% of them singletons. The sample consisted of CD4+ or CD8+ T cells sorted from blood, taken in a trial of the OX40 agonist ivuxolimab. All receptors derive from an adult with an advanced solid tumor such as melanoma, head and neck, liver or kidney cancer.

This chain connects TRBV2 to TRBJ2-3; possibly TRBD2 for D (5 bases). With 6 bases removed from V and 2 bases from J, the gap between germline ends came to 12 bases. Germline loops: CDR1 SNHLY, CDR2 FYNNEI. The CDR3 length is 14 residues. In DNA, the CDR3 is TGTGCCAGCAGGGAGGCCCCCACCACAGATACGCAGTATTTT. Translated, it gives CASREAPTTDTQYF. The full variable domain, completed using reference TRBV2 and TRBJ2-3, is EPEVTQTPSHQVTQMGQEVILRCVPISNHLYFYWYRQILGQKVEFLVSFYNNEISEKSEIFDDQFSVERPDGSNFTLKIRSTKLEDSAMYFCASREAPTTDTQYFGPGTRLTVL.

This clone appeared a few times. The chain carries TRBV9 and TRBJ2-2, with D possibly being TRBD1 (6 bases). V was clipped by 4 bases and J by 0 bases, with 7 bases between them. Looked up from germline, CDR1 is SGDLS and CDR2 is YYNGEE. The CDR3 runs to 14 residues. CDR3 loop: CASSPGANTGELFF. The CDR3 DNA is TGTGCCAGCAGCCCAGGGGCGAACACCGGGGAGCTGTTTTTT.

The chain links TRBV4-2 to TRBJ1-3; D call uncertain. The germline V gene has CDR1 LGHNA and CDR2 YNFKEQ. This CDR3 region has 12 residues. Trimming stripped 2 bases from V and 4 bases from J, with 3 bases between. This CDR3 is CASSQSGNTIYF. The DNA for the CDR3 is TGTGCCAGCAGCCAATCGGGAAACACCATATATTTT.

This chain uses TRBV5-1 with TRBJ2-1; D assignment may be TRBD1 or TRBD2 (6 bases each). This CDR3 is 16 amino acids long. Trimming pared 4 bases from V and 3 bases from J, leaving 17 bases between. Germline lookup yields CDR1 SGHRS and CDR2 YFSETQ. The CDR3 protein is CASSTTGGPYYNEQFF. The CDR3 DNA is TGCGCCAGCAGCACCACCGGGGGCCCGTACTACAATGAGCAGTTCTTC.

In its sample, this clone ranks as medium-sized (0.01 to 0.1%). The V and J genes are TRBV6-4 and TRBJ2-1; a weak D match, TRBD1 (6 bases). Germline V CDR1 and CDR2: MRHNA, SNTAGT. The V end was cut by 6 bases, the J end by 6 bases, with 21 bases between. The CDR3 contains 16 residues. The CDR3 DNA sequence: TGTGCCAGCAGCCTAACAGGGTTCGGAGGCTCCAATGAGCAGTTCTTC. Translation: CASSLTGFGGSNEQFF.

The DNA of the CDR3 is TGCGCCAGCAGCCAAGAAACAGGACCCTCCTACGAGCAGTACTTC. Translated: CASSQETGPSYEQYF. The rearrangement links TRBV4-3 to TRBJ2-7; D possibly corresponds to TRBD1 (5 bases). Germline CDR1 is LGHNA and CDR2 is YSLEER. The CDR3 covers 15 residues. Deletions cut 0 bases from V and 0 bases from J, with 9 bases between.

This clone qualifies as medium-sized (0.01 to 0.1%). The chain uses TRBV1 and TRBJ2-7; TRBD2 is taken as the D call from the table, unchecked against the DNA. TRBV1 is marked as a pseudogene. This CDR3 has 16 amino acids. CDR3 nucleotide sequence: TGCACCAGCAGCCAACCAATAGCGGGGGGGCCTTACGAGCAGTACTTC. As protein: CTSSQPIAGGPYEQYF.

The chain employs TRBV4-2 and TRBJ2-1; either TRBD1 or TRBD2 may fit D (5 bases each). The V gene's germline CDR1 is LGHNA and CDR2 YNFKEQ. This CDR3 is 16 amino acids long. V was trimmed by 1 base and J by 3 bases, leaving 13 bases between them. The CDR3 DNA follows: TGTGCCAGCAGCCAAGGCCCCCCGGGGCTCTACAATGAGCAGTTCTTC. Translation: CASSQGPPGLYNEQFF.

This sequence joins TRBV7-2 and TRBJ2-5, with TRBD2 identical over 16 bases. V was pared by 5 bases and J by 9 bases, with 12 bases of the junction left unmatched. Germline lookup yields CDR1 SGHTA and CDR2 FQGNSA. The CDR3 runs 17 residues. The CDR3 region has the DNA TGTGCCAGCAGCCCACCGGGACTAGCGGGGGGGACGGGGGCCCAGTACTTC. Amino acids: CASSPPGLAGGTGAQYF.

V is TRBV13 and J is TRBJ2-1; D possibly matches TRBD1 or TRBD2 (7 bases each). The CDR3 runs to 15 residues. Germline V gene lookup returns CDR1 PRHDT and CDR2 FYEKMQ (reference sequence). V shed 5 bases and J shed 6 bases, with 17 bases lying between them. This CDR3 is CASSPRGGGSNEQFF. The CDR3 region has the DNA TGTGCCAGCAGCCCCAGGGGGGGAGGGTCCAATGAGCAGTTCTTC. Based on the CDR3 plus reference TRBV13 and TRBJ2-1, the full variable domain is AAGVIQSPRHLIKEKRETATLKCYPIPRHDTVYWYQQGPGQDPQFLISFYEKMQSDKGSIPDRFSAQQFSDYHSELNMSSLELGDSALYFCASSPRGGGSNEQFFGPGTRLTVL.

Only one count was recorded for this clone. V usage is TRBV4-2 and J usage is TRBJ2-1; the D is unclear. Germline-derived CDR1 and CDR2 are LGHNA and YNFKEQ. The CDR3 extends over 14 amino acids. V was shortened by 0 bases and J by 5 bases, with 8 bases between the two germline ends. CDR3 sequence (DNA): TGTGCCAGCAGCCAAGATTGGGCAGACAATGAGCAGTTCTTC. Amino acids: CASSQDWADNEQFF.

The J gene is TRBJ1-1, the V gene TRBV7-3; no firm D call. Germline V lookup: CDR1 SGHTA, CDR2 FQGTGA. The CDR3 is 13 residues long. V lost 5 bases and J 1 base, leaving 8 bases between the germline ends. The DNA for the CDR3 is TGTGCCAGCAGCCTATCAAAGAACACTGAAGCTTTCTTT. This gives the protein CASSLSKNTEAFF.

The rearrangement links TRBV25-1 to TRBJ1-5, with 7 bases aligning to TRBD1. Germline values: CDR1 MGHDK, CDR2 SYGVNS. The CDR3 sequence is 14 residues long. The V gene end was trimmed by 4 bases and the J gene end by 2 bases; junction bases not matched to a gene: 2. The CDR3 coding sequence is TGTGCCAGCAGTGGCGGGACAGGCAATCAGCCCCAGCATTTT. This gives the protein CASSGGTGNQPQHF. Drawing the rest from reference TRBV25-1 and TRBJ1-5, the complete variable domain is EADIYQTPRYLVIGTGKKITLECSQTMGHDKMYWYQQDPGMELHLIHYSYGVNSTEKGDLSSESTVSRIRTEHFPLTLESARPSHTSQYLCASSGGTGNQPQHFGDGTRLSIL.